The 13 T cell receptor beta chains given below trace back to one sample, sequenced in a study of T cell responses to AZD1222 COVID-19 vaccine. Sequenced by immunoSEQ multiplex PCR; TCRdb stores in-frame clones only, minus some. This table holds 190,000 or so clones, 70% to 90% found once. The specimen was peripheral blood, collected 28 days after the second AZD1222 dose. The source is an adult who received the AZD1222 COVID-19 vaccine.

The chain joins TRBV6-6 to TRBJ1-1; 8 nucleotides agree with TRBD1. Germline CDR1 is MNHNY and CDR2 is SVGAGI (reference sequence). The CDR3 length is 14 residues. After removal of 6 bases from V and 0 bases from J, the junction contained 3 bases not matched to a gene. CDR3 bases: TGTGCCAGCAGGAGACAGGGGATGAACACTGAAGCTTTCTTT. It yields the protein CASRRQGMNTEAFF.

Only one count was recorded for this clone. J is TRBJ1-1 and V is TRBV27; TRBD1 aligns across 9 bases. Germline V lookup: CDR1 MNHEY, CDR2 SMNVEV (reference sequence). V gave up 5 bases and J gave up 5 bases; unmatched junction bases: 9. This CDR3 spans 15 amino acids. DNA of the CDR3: TGTGCCAGCAGTATCCAAAGGACAGGGGCGACTGAAGCTTTCTTT. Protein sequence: CASSIQRTGATEAFF.

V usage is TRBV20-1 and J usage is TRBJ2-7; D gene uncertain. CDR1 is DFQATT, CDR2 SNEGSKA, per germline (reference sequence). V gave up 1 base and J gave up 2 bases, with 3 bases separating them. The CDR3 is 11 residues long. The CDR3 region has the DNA TGCAGTGCTAGAGCCACCTACGAGCAGTACTTC. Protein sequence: CSARATYEQYF.

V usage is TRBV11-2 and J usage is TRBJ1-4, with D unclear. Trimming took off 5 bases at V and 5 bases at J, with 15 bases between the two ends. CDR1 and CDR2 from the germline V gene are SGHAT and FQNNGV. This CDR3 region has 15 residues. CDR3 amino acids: CASSPREVQNEKLFF. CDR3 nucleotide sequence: TGTGCCAGCAGCCCCCGGGAGGTGCAGAATGAAAAACTGTTTTTT.

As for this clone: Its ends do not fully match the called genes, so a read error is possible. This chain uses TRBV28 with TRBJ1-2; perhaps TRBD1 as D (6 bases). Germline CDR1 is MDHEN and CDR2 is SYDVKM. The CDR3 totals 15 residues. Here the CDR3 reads CASSLGGGVRYGYTF. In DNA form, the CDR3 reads TGTGCCAGTAGTTTAGGGGGGGGAGTTCGCTATGGCTACACCTTC.

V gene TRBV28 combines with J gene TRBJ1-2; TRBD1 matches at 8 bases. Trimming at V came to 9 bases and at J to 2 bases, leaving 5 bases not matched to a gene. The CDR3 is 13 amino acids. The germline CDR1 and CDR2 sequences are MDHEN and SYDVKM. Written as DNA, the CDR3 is TGTGCCAGTCACCCAGGGGGCAACTATGGCTACACCTTC. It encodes CASHPGGNYGYTF.

The CDR3 loop reads CAISESMENEQYF. In nucleotides, the CDR3 is TGTGCCATCAGTGAGTCGATGGAGAATGAGCAGTACTTC. The chain carries TRBV10-3 and TRBJ2-7; D is ambiguous. Looked up from germline, CDR1 is ENHRY and CDR2 is SYGVKD. V was clipped by 0 bases and J by 7 bases, with 10 bases between them. This CDR3 has 13 residues.

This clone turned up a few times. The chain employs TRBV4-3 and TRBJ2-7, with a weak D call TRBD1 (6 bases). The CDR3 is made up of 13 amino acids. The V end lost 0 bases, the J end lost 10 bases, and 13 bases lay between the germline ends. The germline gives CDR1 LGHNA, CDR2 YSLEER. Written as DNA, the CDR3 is TGCGCCAGCAGCCAAGATTTGACCGGGACACAGTACTTC. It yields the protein CASSQDLTGTQYF.

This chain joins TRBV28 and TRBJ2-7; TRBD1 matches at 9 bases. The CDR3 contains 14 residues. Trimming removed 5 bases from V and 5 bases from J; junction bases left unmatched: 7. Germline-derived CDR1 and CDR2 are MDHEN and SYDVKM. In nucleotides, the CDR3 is TGTGCCAGCAGTACCGGGACAGGGTTCGACGAGCAGTACTTC. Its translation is CASSTGTGFDEQYF.

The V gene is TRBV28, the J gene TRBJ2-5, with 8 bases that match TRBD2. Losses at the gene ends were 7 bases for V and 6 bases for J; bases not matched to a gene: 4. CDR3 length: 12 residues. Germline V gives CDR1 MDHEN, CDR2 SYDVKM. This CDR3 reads CASISGGKTQYF. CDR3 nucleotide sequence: TGTGCCAGCATCAGCGGGGGAAAGACCCAGTACTTC.

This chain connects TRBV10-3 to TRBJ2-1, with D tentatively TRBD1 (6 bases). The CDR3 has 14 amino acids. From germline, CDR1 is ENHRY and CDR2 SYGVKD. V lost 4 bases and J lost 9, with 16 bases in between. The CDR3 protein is CAISAGAPKTEQFF. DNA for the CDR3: TGTGCCATCAGTGCAGGGGCGCCGAAAACTGAGCAGTTCTTC.

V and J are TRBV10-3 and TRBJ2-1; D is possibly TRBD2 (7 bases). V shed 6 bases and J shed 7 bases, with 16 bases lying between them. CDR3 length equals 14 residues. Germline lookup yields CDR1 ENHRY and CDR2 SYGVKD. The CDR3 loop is CAIRIRGGGNEQFF. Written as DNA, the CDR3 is TGTGCCATCAGGATCCGGGGAGGGGGTAATGAGCAGTTCTTC.

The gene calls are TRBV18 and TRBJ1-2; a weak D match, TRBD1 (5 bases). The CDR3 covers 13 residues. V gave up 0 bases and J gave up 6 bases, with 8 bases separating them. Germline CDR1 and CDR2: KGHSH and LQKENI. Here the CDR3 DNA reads TGTGCCAGCTCACCACCTGCGGGGGATGGCTACACCTTC. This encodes CASSPPAGDGYTF.